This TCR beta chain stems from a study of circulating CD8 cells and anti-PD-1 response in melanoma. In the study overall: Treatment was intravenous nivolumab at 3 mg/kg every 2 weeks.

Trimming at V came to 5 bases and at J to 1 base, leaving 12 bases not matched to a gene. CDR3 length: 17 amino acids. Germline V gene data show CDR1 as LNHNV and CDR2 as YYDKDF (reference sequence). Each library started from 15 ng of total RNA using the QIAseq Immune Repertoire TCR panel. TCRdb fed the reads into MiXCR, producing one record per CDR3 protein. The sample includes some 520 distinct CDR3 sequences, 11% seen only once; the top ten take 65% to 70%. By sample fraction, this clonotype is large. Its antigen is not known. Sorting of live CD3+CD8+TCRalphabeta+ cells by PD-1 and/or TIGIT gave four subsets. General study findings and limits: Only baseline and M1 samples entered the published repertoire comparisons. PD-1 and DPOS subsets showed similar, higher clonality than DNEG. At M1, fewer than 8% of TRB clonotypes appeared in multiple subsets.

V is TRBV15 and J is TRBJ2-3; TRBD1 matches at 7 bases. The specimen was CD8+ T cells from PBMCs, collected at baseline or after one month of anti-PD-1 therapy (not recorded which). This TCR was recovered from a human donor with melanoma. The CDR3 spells CATSSLRGYAGTDTQYF. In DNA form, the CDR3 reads TGTGCCACCAGCTCCCTCAGGGGGTACGCAGGCACAGATACGCAGTATTTT.